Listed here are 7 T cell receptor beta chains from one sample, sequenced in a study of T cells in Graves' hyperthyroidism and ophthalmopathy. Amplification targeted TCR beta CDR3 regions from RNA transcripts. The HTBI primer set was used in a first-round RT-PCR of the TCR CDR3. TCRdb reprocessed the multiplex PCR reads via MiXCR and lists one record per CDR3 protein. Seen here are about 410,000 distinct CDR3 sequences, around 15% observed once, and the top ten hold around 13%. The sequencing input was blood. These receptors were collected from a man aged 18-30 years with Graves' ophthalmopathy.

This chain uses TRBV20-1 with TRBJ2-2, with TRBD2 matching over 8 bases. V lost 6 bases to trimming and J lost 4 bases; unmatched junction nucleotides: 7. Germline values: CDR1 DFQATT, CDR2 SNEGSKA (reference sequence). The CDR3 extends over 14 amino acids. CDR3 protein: CSARRGGGTGELFF. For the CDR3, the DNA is TGCAGTGCCCGTCGGGGGGGCGGCACCGGGGAGCTGTTTTTT.

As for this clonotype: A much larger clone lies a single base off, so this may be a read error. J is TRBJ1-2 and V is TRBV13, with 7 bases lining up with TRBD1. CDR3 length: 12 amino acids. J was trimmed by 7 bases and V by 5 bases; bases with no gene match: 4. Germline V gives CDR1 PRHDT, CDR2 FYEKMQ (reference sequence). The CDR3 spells CASSGTDCGYTF. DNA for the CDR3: TGTGCCAGCAGCGGGACAGACTGTGGCTACACCTTC.

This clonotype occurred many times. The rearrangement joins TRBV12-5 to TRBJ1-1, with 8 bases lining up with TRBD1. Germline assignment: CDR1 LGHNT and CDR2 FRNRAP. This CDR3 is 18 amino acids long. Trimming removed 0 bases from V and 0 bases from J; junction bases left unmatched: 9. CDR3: CASGLVQFQDRVNTEAFF. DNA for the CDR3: TGTGCTAGTGGTTTGGTACAGTTCCAGGACAGGGTGAACACTGAAGCTTTCTTT. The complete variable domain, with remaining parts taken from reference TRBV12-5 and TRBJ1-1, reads DARVTQTPRHKVTEMGQEVTMRCQPILGHNTVFWYRQTMMQGLELLAYFRNRAPLDDSGMPKDRFSAEMPDATLATLKIQPSEPRDSAVYFCASGLVQFQDRVNTEAFFGQGTRLTVV.

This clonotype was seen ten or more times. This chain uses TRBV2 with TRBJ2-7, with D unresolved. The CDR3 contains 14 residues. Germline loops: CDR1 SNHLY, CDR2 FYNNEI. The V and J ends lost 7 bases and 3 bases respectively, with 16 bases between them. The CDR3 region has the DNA TGTGCCAGCATCGCCAGCGACCCCGTCTACGAGCAGTACTTC. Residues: CASIASDPVYEQYF.

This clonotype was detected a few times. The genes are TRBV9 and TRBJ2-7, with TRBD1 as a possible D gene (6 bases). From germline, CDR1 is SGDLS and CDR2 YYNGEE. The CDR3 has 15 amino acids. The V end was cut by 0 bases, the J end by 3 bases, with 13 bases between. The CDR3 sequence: CASSVEGKGGYEQYF. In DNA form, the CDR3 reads TGTGCCAGCAGCGTAGAAGGGAAAGGGGGCTACGAGCAGTACTTC.

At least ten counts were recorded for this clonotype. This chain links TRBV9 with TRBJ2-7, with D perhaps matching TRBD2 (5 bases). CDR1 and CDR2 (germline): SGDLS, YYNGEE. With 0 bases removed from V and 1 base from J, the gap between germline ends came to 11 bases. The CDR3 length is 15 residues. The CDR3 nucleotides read TGTGCCAGCAGCGTAGCTCTAGGGAGTTCCTACGAGCAGTACTTC. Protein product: CASSVALGSSYEQYF.

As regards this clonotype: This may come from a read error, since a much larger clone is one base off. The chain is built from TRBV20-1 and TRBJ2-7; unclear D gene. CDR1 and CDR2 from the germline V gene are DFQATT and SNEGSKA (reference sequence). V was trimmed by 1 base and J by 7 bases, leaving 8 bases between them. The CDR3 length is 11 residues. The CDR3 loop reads CSARASGEQYF. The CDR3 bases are TGCAGTGCTAGAGCGAGTGGTGAGCAGTACTTC.